This is a list of T cell receptor beta chains from one sample in a study of early T cells in non-severe SARS-CoV-2 infection. One entry per CDR3 protein, called by TCRdb with MiXCR from the 5' RACE reads. The data contain around 57,000 distinct CDR3 sequences, 5.5% to 7% of them singletons. The sample consisted of whole blood, taken at baseline. These receptors were obtained from an adult who was a healthcare worker with PCR-confirmed SARS-CoV-2 infection or an uninfected control (not recorded which). Each CDR3 is given with its conserved first and last residue. The D gene is left open where the match is weak. The size of a clone is reported for some rows only, either as once, few or many, or as a class for expanded clones.

V	J	D	size	DNA	CDR3
TRBV28	TRBJ2-1	NA	few	TGTGCCAGCAGGTCCGAGGGAGCGGAGAGCTCCTACAATGAGCAGTTCTTC	CASRSEGAESSYNEQFF
TRBV10-3	TRBJ2-3	NA	many	TGTGCCATCAGTGACTGGGAGGGCACAGATACGCAGTATTTT	CAISDWEGTDTQYF
TRBV29-1	TRBJ2-4	TRBD1	many	TGCAGCGTTGTCAGGACAGGGAGCATTCAGTACTTC	CSVVRTGSIQYF
TRBV28	TRBJ1-6	NA	many	TGTGCCAGCCGACGTCCGGGACAACCGAATTCACCCCTCCACTTT	CASRRPGQPNSPLHF
TRBV20-1	TRBJ1-1	NA	many	TGCAGTGCTAGTTCGAACCGTCGTGTGGGATTTGAAGCTTTCTTT	CSASSNRRVGFEAFF
TRBV28	TRBJ2-5	TRBD1	many	TGTGCCAGCAGTCCACCGGGACAGGGAGGTGGGGAGACCCAGTACTTC	CASSPPGQGGGETQYF
TRBV10-3	TRBJ2-3	NA	many	TGTGCCATGGCAAAAGGGCGCACAGATACGCAGTATTTT	CAMAKGRTDTQYF
TRBV13	TRBJ2-2	NA	few	TGTGCCAGCACACTACGTCACACCGGGGAGCTGTTTTTT	CASTLRHTGELFF
TRBV10-3	TRBJ1-1	NA	many	TGTGCCATCAGTGAGATGGGGGGCACTGAAGCTTTCTTT	CAISEMGGTEAFF
TRBV7-2	TRBJ2-2	TRBD2	many	TGTGCCAGCAGCTTGGCTAGCGGGAGTGTCACCGGGGAGCTGTTTTTT	CASSLASGSVTGELFF
TRBV28	TRBJ2-2	TRBD2	many	TGTGCCAGCAGTTTACGGCTAGCGGGAGGGAACGGGGAGCTGTTTTTT	CASSLRLAGGNGELFF
TRBV28	TRBJ2-7	NA	NA	TGTGCCAGCAACCCGGGACAAGCCTACGAGCAGTACTTC	CASNPGQAYEQYF
TRBV27	TRBJ1-2	NA	few	TGTGCCAGCAGTCCCCCGGGGCCTCTCTATGGCTACACCTTC	CASSPPGPLYGYTF
TRBV9	TRBJ1-2	NA	few	TGTGCCAGCAGCCCTCAAGGAGGAGATCTCTATGGCTACACCTTC	CASSPQGGDLYGYTF
TRBV4-1	TRBJ2-1	TRBD2	many	TGCGCCAGCAGCCCCCCGGGACTAGTTGTTAATGAGCAGTTCTTC	CASSPPGLVVNEQFF
TRBV6-6	TRBJ1-1	NA	many	TGTGCCAGCAGTTATCAGGAAGAAGCTTTCTTT	CASSYQEEAFF
TRBV28	TRBJ2-7	NA	many	TGTGCCAGCAGTTCGTCCCTTCAGCCCTACGAGCAGTACTTC	CASSSSLQPYEQYF
TRBV4-1	TRBJ2-5	NA	many	TGCGCCAGCAGCCAAGAAATCGCGACCACGTCCCAAGAGACCCAGTACTTC	CASSQEIATTSQETQYF
TRBV28	TRBJ2-7	NA	NA	TGTGCCAGCAGTTCCCGGCGGGTGGTGTACGAGCAGTACTTC	CASSSRRVVYEQYF
TRBV7-9	TRBJ1-6	TRBD1	many	TGTGCCAGCAGCTTAACTTCGGGACAGGGGGGTTCACCCCTCCACTTT	CASSLTSGQGGSPLHF
TRBV7-2	TRBJ2-7	TRBD1	few	TGTGCCAGCAGCTTAGGTGGGACAGAGAAGCAGTACTTC	CASSLGGTEKQYF
TRBV28	TRBJ2-6	TRBD1	many	TGTGCCAGCAGTTTATTAGGACAGGGGAAAGCAACTGGGGCCAACGTCCTGACTTTC	CASSLLGQGKATGANVLTF
TRBV6-5	TRBJ2-3	NA	many	TGTGCCAGCAGTGACCGGGGCTTTGCCACAGATACGCAGTATTTT	CASSDRGFATDTQYF
TRBV18	TRBJ1-1	NA	many	TGTGCCAGCTCCCCGAGTTATGGAGACACTGAAGCTTTCTTT	CASSPSYGDTEAFF
TRBV9	TRBJ2-1	NA	many	TGTGCCAGCAGCGTAGGTATCCGGGACCCCTACAATGAGCAGTTCTTC	CASSVGIRDPYNEQFF
TRBV21-1	TRBJ2-7	NA	few	TGTGCCAGCAGCAAATTGGCTAGCGCAACCTCCTACGAGCAGTACTTC	CASSKLASATSYEQYF
TRBV18	TRBJ2-5	NA	many	TGTGCCAGCTCACCAGTGGAAGAGACCCAGTACTTC	CASSPVEETQYF
TRBV7-2	TRBJ2-1	TRBD1	many	TGTGCCAGCAGCTTAGGGACAGGGTCCTACAATGAGCAGTTCTTC	CASSLGTGSYNEQFF
TRBV20-1	TRBJ1-2	NA	NA	TGCAGTGCTAGCAACAGGGCCGCCTACTATGGCTACACCTTC	CSASNRAAYYGYTF
TRBV7-6	TRBJ2-7	NA	many	TGTGCCAGCAGCTTAGTTAAGCAGGGGGGAGGATACGAGCAGTACTTC	CASSLVKQGGGYEQYF
TRBV29-1	TRBJ2-7	TRBD1	NA	TGCAGCGTTGGGGGACAGGGTAGCCACGAGCAGTACTTC	CSVGGQGSHEQYF
TRBV12-3/TRBV12-4	TRBJ1-1	NA	NA	TGTGCCAGCCAACAGGATAGCACTGAAGCTTTCTTT	CASQQDSTEAFF
TRBV7-2	TRBJ2-5	NA	few	TGTGCCAGCAGCTCTACCCCTGGGCTCCAAGAGACCCAGTACTTC	CASSSTPGLQETQYF
TRBV7-9	TRBJ2-7	NA	NA	TGTGCCAGCAGTCTTCAAGGCCGGGGACATACCTACGAGCAGTACTTC	CASSLQGRGHTYEQYF
TRBV4-1	TRBJ1-4	NA	many	TGCGCCAGCAGCCTTGCAGACAGGCTCAATGAAAAACTGTTTTTT	CASSLADRLNEKLFF
TRBV7-2	TRBJ2-3	TRBD2	few	TGTGCCAGCAGCTTCCGGACTAGCGGGATCTTCGGCACAGATACGCAGTATTTT	CASSFRTSGIFGTDTQYF
TRBV7-9	TRBJ1-2	TRBD1	many	TGTGCCAGCAGCTCTTCAGGGGGCTTTAACTATGGCTACACCTTC	CASSSSGGFNYGYTF
TRBV20-1	TRBJ2-7	TRBD2	few	TGCAGTGCTAGAGGGTCTAGCGGGACCGCCTACGAGCAGTACTTC	CSARGSSGTAYEQYF
TRBV27	TRBJ2-2	NA	many	TGTGCCAGCAGTTTAGGGCAGGAATCGACCGGGGAGCTGTTTTTT	CASSLGQESTGELFF
TRBV28	TRBJ1-5	NA	many	TGTGCCAGCAACTCACCCCGGGAAGGCAATCAGCCCCAGCATTTT	CASNSPREGNQPQHF
TRBV10-2	TRBJ1-2	NA	many	TGCGCCAGCAGTGAGCCGGGTGACTATGGCTACACCTTC	CASSEPGDYGYTF
TRBV10-3	TRBJ2-2	TRBD2	NA	TGTGCCATCCAGCGGGAGGGCCCCGGGGAGCTGTTTTTT	CAIQREGPGELFF
TRBV24-1	TRBJ1-6	NA	many	TGTGCCACCAGTGACCGGAAAAATTCACCCCTCCACTTT	CATSDRKNSPLHF
TRBV6-2/TRBV6-3	TRBJ2-1	TRBD2	many	TGTGCCAGCACCCAAGGTGGTAGCGGGAGCCCCGGGAACAATGAGCAGTTCTTC	CASTQGGSGSPGNNEQFF
TRBV20-1	TRBJ2-1	NA	few	TGCAGTGCTAGTACACTGACTAGATACAATGAGCAGTTCTTC	CSASTLTRYNEQFF
TRBV6-2/TRBV6-3	TRBJ1-5	NA	few	TGTGCCAGCAGTACAGCAGTGGAGCAGCCCCAGCATTTT	CASSTAVEQPQHF
TRBV21-1	TRBJ2-1	NA	many	TGTGCCATGCCCCGGGATCCAATGATCAATGAGCAGTTCTTC	CAMPRDPMINEQFF
TRBV24-1	TRBJ1-4	NA	many	TGTGCCACCAGTGACCCACAGGGTTCAACTAATGAAAAACTGTTTTTT	CATSDPQGSTNEKLFF